This T cell receptor beta chain was observed in a study of cytomegalovirus exposure and HLA in healthy donors. Samples came from healthy bone marrow donors. V was cut by 3 bases and J by 3 bases, with 11 bases left in between. From germline, CDR1 is LNHDA and CDR2 SQIVND (reference sequence). CDR3 size: 15 residues. The PCR was carried out with 60 Vbeta primers and 13 Jbeta primers. Per the original data handling: Around 10 million of the approximately 80 million unique TCR beta chains counted in a later analysis were shared. Profiling relied on immunoSEQ multiplex PCR, and the TCRdb table lists in-frame clones only, not all of them. From that table come the V and J calls and clone size; the DNA was used to work out D and trimming. The sample lists 150,000 to 200,000 clones, under 85% seen once, with over 4% in the top ten.

This sequence joins TRBV19 and TRBJ2-2; tentative D call: TRBD2 (6 bases). The clonotype originates from a man aged 50-59 years in good health and CMV-seropositive. The sequenced material came from PBMCs. This CDR3 reads CASSMARGYTGELFF. Written as DNA, the CDR3 is TGTGCCAGTAGTATGGCGCGGGGTTACACCGGGGAGCTGTTTTTT.